This T cell receptor (beta chain) was captured in a study of T cells in Graves' hyperthyroidism and ophthalmopathy (dated by TCRdb to the late 2010s). At the level of the whole study: Peripheral blood was collected at initial diagnosis, before any treatment. The study also compared thyroid tissue and blood T-cell repertoires from five or six Graves' hyperthyroidism patients. The paper reports TCR Vbeta CDR3 sequencing of fewer than 150 peripheral blood samples: 40 to 45 ophthalmopathy, under 85 hyperthyroidism and around 17 progressor patients. The 100 discovery patients were divided at random into training and test sets in a 7:3 ratio. Whether ophthalmopathy could be predicted prospectively was tested in an independent validation cohort made up of roughly 19 hyperthyroidism patients plus 17 patients who later progressed to ophthalmopathy. To identify TCR V-J signatures that set the groups apart, the researchers used a discovery cohort of approximately 98 patients, made up of some 41 with Graves' ophthalmopathy and approximately 57 with stable Graves' hyperthyroidism. After sampling, hyperthyroidism patients received methimazole starting at 30 mg daily, and ophthalmopathy patients received high-dose intravenous methylprednisolone.

Amplification of TCR beta CDR3 regions was carried out from RNA transcripts. The TCR CDR3 was subjected to a first round of RT-PCR using the HTBI primer set and the Qiagen OneStep RT-PCR kit. The libraries were constructed in a second round of multiplex PCR and then size-selected and purified. Paired-end sequencing of the libraries was performed with 100 bp reads on an Illumina HiSeq2000. As for the original processing: SOAPnuke was used to process the raw data, with reads discarded if the reads contained adapters or uncalled bases, had a mean Phred below 15, or lacked an exact constant-primer or identifier match. High-quality paired reads were merged with COPE v1.2.5, and unique nucleotide sequences were defined as clonotypes. Clonotypes were aligned to IMGT TRBV, TRBD and TRBJ reference segments using MiTCR v1.1. The analysis included only V-J combinations with a frequency above 0.0001, which together covered around 99% of the repertoires. The TCS score was defined as the ratio of F50 (clonal expansion) to E x V (chaos), calculated using BLOSUM62-based TCRdist between CDR3 peptides within each V-J. Welch's t-statistics and random forest reduced several hundred V-J features to roughly 13, which were used in a naive Bayes classifier (R e1071). TCRdb reprocessed the public reads (quality trimming at Q25 with fastp, clone calling with MiXCR) and kept in-frame beta chains. Duplicate CDR3 protein sequences are folded into a single record with the most common DNA and genes. The V and J calls here are based on TCRdb, not the publication. The sample records approximately 300,000 distinct CDR3 sequences, roughly a fifth of which are singletons. The ten largest account for under 40% of the sample.

The investigation overall reported the following: Ophthalmopathy was separated from stable hyperthyroidism by a 13 V-J signature model, with just over 85% sensitivity and just over 81% specificity obtained in cross-validation and 80%/75% obtained in testing. In validation, the model predicted progression to ophthalmopathy with 55% to 71% sensitivity and less than 80% specificity, a median of around 6.6 months before onset. Sample size was not statistically predetermined, and blinding of investigators to group allocation was not performed. Most expanded thyroid clonotypes (frequency above 0.001) were also found in blood, which suggests that blood repertoires may mirror thyroid immune responses.

Moderately to severely active disease, a Clinical Activity Score of at least 3, a NOSPECS grade of at least 4, and a duration under 3 months were present in ophthalmopathy patients. The study excluded patients with uncontrolled infections, other autoimmune diseases, pregnancy or lactation. Diagnoses were based on clinical symptoms, serum thyroxine and TRAb, thyroid ultrasound and orbital computed tomography. PBMCs were isolated from 10 ml of fresh peripheral blood by Ficoll-Paque density gradient centrifugation. Total RNA was extracted using Trizol reagent, and RNA quality was assessed on an Agilent 2100 Bioanalyzer. Relative to germline, V is 2 bases shorter and J is 1 base shorter, with 15 bases between their ends. CDR1 is given as WSHSY and CDR2 as SAAADI, both from the germline V gene. The cysteine opens and the phenylalanine closes a CDR3 of 16 amino acids. The sequence is cut down to CDR3 DNA, 48 bases in frame from base 1.

This clonotype occurred a few times. The antigen this receptor binds is unknown. There are no base qualities to consult, and no much larger clone falls within one base. The rearranged chain carries TRBV10-2 and TRBJ2-7, with a tentative D gene TRBD2 over 6 matching bases. The sequence derives from a man between 50 and 59 years old with Graves' ophthalmopathy. The specimen was blood. The DNA sequence is given as TGCGCCAGCAGTGAGACTCCTAGCGAGGTTTCCTACGAGCAGTACTTC. It translates to CASSETPSEVSYEQYF.